This T cell receptor (beta chain) was documented in a study of blood T cell repertoires in COVID-19. The CDR3 sequence is 15 residues long. Trimming took 3 bases from V and 5 from J; bases not matched to a gene: 6. The V gene's germline CDR1 is SGHNT and CDR2 YYREEE (reference sequence). Measured with immunoSEQ multiplex PCR; TCRdb has only the in-frame clones, and not every one. The sample consists of about 120,000 clones, 85% of them appearing once. V gene TRBV5-4 combines with J gene TRBJ2-7, with 12 bases fitting TRBD1. The receptor was isolated from a man older than 75 with active or convalescent COVID-19. The source material was peripheral blood. The CDR3 bases are TGTGCCAGCAGCTACCGGGACAGGGGGCCCCACGAGCAGTACTTC. Amino acid sequence: CASSYRDRGPHEQYF.